This T cell receptor (beta chain) was sequenced during a study of T cell responses to AZD1222 COVID-19 vaccine. Findings and caveats of the study: Increased Spike-specific TCR breadth and depth were observed after two AZD1222 doses.

Germline V gives CDR1 MNHEY, CDR2 SMNVEV (reference sequence). This CDR3 spans 15 amino acids. Unmatched junction bases numbered 8, after V lost 6 bases and J lost 7 bases. This clone was recorded once. The antigen remains unidentified. Assay: immunoSEQ multiplex PCR; the TCRdb copy retains only in-frame clones and omits some. The data hold fewer than 110,000 clones, with around 90% observed a single time. Sequencing used peripheral blood, obtained on day 0 of AZD1222 vaccination. This TCR derives from an adult in good health. The V and J genes are TRBV27 and TRBJ2-3; 12 bases fit TRBD2. The CDR3 DNA reads TGTGCCAGCAGCCCGACTAGCGGGGGAATCAATACGCAGTATTTT. Translation: CASSPTSGGINTQYF.